Listed below are T cell receptor beta chains from one sample, sequenced in a study of blood T cell repertoires in COVID-19. Repertoires were generated with immunoSEQ multiplex PCR, while TCRdb's copy carries only in-frame clones and drops some. Seen here are some 250,000 clones, about 85% observed once, and the top ten hold more than 6%. The sequencing input was peripheral blood. These receptors were taken from a man aged 55 to 70 who had recovered from COVID-19. CDR3s leave out the opening cysteine and the closing phenylalanine or tryptophan. The D gene is left open where the match is weak.

d_call v_call cdr3_aa
TRBD2 TRBV11-2 ASSQGTSGVRETQY
TRBD1 TRBV18 ASSPRQGINTGELF
- TRBV3-1/TRBV3-2 ASSQVRPGSTGELF
TRBD1 TRBV29-1 SVERQGPNTEAF
- TRBV30 ALGNGKGFSEKLF
- TRBV30 AWSSLGGYGYT
TRBD1 TRBV5-1 ASTRDSSLYGYT
- TRBV2 ASKAGAGELF
TRBD2 TRBV10-1 ASRGREESAEQF
- TRBV24-1 ATSDRKRLETDTQY
- TRBV5-1 ASSNTEGENIQY
- TRBV5-1 ASSLYFAVDSVRTDTQY
- TRBV7-9 ASSLRGSTDTQY
TRBD1 TRBV27 ASSPDRGNYNEQF
- TRBV11-2 ASSFGTPYEQY
- TRBV24-1 ATSDRTTSPYEQF
- TRBV19 ASSSESGQTLTDTQY
TRBD1 TRBV30 AWSDRGGQPQH
- TRBV5-1 ASSSTLNTGELF
TRBD1 TRBV4-1 ASSQADRGNQPQH
- TRBV13 ASSGGAVRTDTQY
TRBD1 TRBV29-1 SVGDRGNTGELF
TRBD1 TRBV12-5 ASGLSGTANTGELF
TRBD1 TRBV5-1 ASSAIVGGPSSYEQY
- TRBV19 ASSVRGYNEQF
- TRBV12-3/TRBV12-4 ASTYNTGELF
- TRBV12-3/TRBV12-4 ASSYRFTDTQY
- TRBV5-5 ASSYGELGNTIY
TRBD2 TRBV7-2 ASSFPLAGGTYNEQF
- TRBV6-5 ASCRGVLDNSPLH
- TRBV30 AWRAKYTDTQY
- TRBV11-3 ASSLGTLDYNEQF
TRBD2 TRBV10-1 ASSESTSGGTGELF
TRBD1 TRBV4-1 ASSQTGVTNEKLF
TRBD1 TRBV18 ASQSDRGLVDTGELF
TRBD2 TRBV12-5 ASGLVPDGTSLKDTQY
TRBD1 TRBV4-2 ASSQDLAQGGNTGELF
TRBD2 TRBV10-1 ASSESGGKGETQY
- TRBV19 ASSITARGGQY
TRBD1 TRBV18 ASSPTGTGVTEAF
TRBD1 TRBV4-1 ASSSQGACGYT
TRBD1 TRBV28 ASSATGTGSDTQY
TRBD1 TRBV9 ASSTAPGGTGSVNTEAF
- TRBV5-1 ASSLAGPLSGANVLT
- TRBV4-1 ASSQGQGATGNTIY
- TRBV19 ATSSAGVNSPLH
- TRBV7-9 ASSLQGPGNTIY
- TRBV2 ASRWPPQEANEKLF
TRBD2 TRBV11-2 ASSSKTSGGSTGELF
- TRBV28 ASSPRPLRETQY
TRBD1 TRBV19 ASMGTGGSNQPQH
TRBD2 TRBV25-1 ASTSSGRITQY
TRBD1 TRBV11-3 ASSTRGTGGYNEQF
- TRBV28 ASSLLRTEQF
- TRBV24-1 ATAIGNQPQH